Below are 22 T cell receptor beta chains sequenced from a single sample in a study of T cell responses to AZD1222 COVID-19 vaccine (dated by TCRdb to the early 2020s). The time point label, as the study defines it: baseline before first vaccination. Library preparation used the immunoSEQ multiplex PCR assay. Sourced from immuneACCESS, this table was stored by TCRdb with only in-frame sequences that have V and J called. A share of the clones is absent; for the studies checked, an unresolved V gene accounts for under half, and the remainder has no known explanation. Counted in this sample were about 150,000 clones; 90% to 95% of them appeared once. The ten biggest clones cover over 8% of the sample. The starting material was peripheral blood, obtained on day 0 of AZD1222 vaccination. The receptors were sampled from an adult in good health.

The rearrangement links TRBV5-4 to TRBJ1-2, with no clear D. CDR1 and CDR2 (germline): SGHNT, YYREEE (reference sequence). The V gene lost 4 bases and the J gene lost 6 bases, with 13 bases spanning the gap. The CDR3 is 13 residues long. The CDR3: CASSPGFEDGYTF. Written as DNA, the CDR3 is TGTGCCAGCAGCCCCGGGTTTGAGGATGGCTACACCTTC.

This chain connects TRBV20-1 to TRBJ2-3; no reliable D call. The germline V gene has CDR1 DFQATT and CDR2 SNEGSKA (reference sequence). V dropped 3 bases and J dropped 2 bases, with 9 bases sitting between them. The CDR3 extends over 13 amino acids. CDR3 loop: CSASTQITDTQYF. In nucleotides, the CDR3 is TGCAGTGCTAGTACTCAGATCACAGATACGCAGTATTTT.

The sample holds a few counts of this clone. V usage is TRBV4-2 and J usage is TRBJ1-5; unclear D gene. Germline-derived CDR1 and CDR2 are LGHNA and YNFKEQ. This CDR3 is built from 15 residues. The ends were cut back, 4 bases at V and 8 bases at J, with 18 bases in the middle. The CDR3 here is CASSPEDGGSEPQHF. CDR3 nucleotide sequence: TGTGCCAGCAGCCCAGAGGATGGAGGATCAGAGCCCCAGCATTTT.

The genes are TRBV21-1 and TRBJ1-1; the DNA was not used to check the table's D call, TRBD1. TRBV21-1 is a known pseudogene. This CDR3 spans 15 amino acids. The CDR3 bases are TGTGCCAGCACTCAACCCCAGGGGCCGGACACTGAAGCTTTCTTT. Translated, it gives CASTQPQGPDTEAFF.

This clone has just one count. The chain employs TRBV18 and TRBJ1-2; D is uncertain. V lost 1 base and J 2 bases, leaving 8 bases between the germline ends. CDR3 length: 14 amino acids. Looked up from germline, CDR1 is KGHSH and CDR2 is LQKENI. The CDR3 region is CASSPQGGNYGYTF. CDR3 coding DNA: TGTGCCAGCTCACCACAAGGCGGAAACTATGGCTACACCTTC.

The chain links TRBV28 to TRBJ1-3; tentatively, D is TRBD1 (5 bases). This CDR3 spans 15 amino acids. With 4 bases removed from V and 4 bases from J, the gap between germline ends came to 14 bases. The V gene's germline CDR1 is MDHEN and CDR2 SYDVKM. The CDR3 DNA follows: TGTGCCAGCAGTTCAAATCAGGGTCCCGGAAACACCATATATTTT. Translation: CASSSNQGPGNTIYF.

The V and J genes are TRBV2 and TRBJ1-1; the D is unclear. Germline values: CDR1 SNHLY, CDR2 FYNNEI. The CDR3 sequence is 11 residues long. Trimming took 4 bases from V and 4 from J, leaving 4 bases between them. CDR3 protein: CASSGFTEAFF. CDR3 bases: TGTGCCAGCAGTGGGTTCACTGAAGCTTTCTTT.

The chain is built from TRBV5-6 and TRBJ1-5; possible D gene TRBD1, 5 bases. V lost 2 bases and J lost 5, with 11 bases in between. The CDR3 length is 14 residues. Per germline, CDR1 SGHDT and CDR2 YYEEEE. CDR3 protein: CASSFRDADQPQHF. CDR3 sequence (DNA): TGTGCCAGCAGCTTCAGGGACGCCGATCAGCCCCAGCATTTT.

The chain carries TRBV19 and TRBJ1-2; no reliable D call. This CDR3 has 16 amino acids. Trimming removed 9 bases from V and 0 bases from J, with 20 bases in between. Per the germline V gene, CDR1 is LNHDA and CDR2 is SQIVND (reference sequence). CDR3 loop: CASRHLGNPTNYGYTF. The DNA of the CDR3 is TGTGCCAGCCGACATCTGGGTAACCCGACTAACTATGGCTACACCTTC.

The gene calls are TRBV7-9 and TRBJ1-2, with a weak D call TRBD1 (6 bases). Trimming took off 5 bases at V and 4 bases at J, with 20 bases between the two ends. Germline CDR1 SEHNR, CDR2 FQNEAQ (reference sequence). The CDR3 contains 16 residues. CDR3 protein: CASSPTSQGTGYGYTF. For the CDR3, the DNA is TGTGCCAGCAGCCCTACTTCACAGGGTACGGGCTATGGCTACACCTTC.

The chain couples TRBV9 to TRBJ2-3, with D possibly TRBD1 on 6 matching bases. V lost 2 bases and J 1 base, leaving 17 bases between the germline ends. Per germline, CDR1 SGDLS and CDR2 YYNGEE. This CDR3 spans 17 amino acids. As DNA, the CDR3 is TGTGCCAGCAGCGTCCCGGTCAATACAGGGCGCACAGATACGCAGTATTTT. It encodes CASSVPVNTGRTDTQYF. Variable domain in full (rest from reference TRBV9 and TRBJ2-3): DSGVTQTPKHLITATGQRVTLRCSPRSGDLSVYWYQQSLDQGLQFLIQYYNGEERAKGNILERFSAQQFPDLHSELNLSSLELGDSALYFCASSVPVNTGRTDTQYFGPGTRLTVL.

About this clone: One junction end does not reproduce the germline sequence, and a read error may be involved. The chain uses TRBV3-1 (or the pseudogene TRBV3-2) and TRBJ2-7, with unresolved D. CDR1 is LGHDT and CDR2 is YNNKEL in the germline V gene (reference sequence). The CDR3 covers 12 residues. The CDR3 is CASSGQTYEQYF. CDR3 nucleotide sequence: TGTGCGAGCAGTGGGCAGACCTACGAGCAGTACTTC.

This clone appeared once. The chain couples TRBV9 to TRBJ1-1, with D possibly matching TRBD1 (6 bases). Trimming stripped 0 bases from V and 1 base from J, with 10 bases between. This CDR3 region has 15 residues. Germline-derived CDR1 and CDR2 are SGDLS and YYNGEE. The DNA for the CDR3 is TGTGCCAGCAGCGTAGTGGGCAGGGGGAACACTGAAGCTTTCTTT. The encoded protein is CASSVVGRGNTEAFF. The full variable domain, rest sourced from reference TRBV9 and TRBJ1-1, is DSGVTQTPKHLITATGQRVTLRCSPRSGDLSVYWYQQSLDQGLQFLIQYYNGEERAKGNILERFSAQQFPDLHSELNLSSLELGDSALYFCASSVVGRGNTEAFFGQGTRLTVV.

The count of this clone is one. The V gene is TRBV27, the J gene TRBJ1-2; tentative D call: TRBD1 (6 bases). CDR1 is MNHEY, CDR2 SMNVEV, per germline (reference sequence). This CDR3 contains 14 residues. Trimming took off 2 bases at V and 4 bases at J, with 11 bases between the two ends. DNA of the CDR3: TGTGCCAGCAGTTTAAGGGCAGGGGTCTATGGCTACACCTTC. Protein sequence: CASSLRAGVYGYTF.

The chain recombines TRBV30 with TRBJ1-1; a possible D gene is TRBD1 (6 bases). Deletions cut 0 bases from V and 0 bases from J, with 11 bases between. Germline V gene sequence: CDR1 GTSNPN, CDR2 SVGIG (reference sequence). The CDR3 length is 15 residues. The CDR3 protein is CAWSVPTGMNTEAFF. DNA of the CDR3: TGTGCCTGGAGTGTACCCACAGGGATGAACACTGAAGCTTTCTTT.

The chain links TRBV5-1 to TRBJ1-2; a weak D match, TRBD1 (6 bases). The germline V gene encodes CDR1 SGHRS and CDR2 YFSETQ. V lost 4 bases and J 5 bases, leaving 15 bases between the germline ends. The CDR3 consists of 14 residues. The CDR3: CASSSTSGVYGYTF. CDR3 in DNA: TGCGCCAGCAGCAGTACGTCAGGGGTATATGGCTACACCTTC.

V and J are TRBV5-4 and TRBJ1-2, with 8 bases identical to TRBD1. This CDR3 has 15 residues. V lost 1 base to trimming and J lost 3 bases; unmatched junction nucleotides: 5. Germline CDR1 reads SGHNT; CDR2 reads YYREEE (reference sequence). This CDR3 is CASSLTGTGDYGYTF. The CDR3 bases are TGTGCCAGCAGCTTGACCGGGACAGGAGACTATGGCTACACCTTC.

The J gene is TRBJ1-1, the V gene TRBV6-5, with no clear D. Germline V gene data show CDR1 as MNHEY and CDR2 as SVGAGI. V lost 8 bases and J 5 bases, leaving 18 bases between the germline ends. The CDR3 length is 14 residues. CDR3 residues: CASFPSLRRTEAFF. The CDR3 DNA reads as TGTGCCAGCTTTCCTTCACTACGGAGGACTGAAGCTTTCTTT.

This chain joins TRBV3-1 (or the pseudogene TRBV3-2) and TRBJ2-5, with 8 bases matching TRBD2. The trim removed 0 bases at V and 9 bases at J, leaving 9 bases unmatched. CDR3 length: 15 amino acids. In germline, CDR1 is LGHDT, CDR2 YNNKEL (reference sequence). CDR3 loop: CASSQEGLGEEAQYF. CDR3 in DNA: TGTGCCAGCAGCCAAGAGGGACTAGGGGAGGAGGCCCAGTACTTC.

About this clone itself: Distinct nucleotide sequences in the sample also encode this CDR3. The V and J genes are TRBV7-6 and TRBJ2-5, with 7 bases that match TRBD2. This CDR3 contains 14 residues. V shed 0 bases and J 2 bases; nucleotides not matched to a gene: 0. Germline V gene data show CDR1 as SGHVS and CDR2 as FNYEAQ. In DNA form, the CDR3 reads TGTGCCAGCAGCTTAGCGGGGGGGCAAGAGACCCAGTACTTC. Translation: CASSLAGGQETQYF.

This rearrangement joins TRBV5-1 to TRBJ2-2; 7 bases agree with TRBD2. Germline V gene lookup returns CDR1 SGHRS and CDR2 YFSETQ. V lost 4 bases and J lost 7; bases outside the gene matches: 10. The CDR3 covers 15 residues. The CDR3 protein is CASSNTGGLVGELFF. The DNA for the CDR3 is TGCGCCAGCAGCAACACGGGGGGTCTTGTCGGGGAGCTGTTTTTT.

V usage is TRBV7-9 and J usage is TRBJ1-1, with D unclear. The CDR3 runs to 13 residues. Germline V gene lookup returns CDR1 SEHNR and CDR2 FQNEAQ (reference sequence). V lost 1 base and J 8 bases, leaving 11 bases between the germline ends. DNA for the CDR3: TGTGCCAGCAGCTTAGATACGGCTCGGGAAGCTTTCTTT. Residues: CASSLDTAREAFF.